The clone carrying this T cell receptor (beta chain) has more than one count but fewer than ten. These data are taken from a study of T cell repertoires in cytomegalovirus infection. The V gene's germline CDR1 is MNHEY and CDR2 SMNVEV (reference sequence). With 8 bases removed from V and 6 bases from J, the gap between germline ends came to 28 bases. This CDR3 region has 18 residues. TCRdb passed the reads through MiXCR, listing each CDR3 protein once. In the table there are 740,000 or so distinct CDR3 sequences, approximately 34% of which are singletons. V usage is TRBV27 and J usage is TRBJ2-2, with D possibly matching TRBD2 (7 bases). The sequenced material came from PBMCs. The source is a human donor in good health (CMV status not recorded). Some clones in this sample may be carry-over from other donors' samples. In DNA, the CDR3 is TGTGCCAGCTCAAGCCGGGGGGCGCGTACAGGGTTGTCCGGGGAGCTGTTTTTT. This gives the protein CASSSRGARTGLSGELFF.